What follows are 26 T cell receptor beta chains derived from one specimen sequenced in a study of blood T cell repertoires in COVID-19. Clones were read by immunoSEQ multiplex PCR, and TCRdb kept only the in-frame ones, dropping some. Here the sample spans 30,000 to 40,000 clones, roughly 85% being singletons. Sequenced: peripheral blood. The receptor source for this set is a woman aged 80 or over with active or convalescent COVID-19.

V gene TRBV4-3 combines with J gene TRBJ2-7; a possible D gene is TRBD2 (6 bases). Deletions cut 7 bases from V and 3 bases from J, with 16 bases between. The germline CDR1 and CDR2 sequences are LGHNA and YSLEER. The CDR3 contains 14 residues. In DNA, the CDR3 is TGCGCCAGCAACGGGGGTCTCTTATGCTACGAGCAGTACTTC. Translating gives CASNGGLLCYEQYF.

The rearrangement joins TRBV2 to TRBJ1-6, with D unclear. The germline CDR1 and CDR2 sequences are SNHLY and FYNNEI. V dropped 6 bases and J dropped 10 bases, with 16 bases sitting between them. The CDR3 has 14 residues. CDR3 residues: CASRGTVRDSPLHF. The CDR3 nucleotides are TGTGCCAGCAGGGGTACAGTAAGAGACTCACCCCTCCACTTT.

This clone was counted once. The chain links TRBV4-1 to TRBJ2-2, with 11 bases matching TRBD1. CDR1 and CDR2 (germline): MGHRA, YSYEKL. The CDR3 covers 18 residues. Germline trimming cut 0 bases from V and 0 bases from J; bases unmatched to any gene: 3. In DNA form, the CDR3 reads TGCGCCAGCAGCCAAGATTCGGGACAGGGGGCGAACACCGGGGAGCTGTTTTTT. It specifies CASSQDSGQGANTGELFF.

A few counts support this clone. V usage is TRBV4-3 and J usage is TRBJ1-3; possibly TRBD1 for D (5 bases). V lost 0 bases to trimming and J lost 1 base, with 10 bases between them. Germline V lookup: CDR1 LGHNA, CDR2 YSLEER. CDR3 length: 16 residues. The CDR3 reads CASSQDVTVSGNTIYF. The CDR3 DNA sequence: TGCGCCAGCAGCCAAGATGTGACAGTATCTGGAAACACCATATATTTT.

This chain joins TRBV10-3 and TRBJ2-7; D is possibly TRBD1 (6 bases). CDR3 length equals 13 residues. Trimming left V 2 bases short and J 6 bases short, with 11 bases between. From germline, CDR1 is ENHRY and CDR2 SYGVKD. This chain's CDR3 is CAISEIGGGEQYF. The CDR3 region has the DNA TGTGCCATCAGTGAGATTGGGGGCGGCGAGCAGTACTTC.

CDR3 nucleotide sequence: TGTGCCAGCAGTTTCTCACTCCTAGCGGCCTCCTACAATGAGCAGTTCTTC. Its translation: CASSFSLLAASYNEQFF. The chain joins TRBV28 to TRBJ2-1; 7 nucleotides agree with TRBD2. V lost 3 bases, J lost 0 bases, and 8 bases stayed unmatched. The CDR3 extends over 17 amino acids. CDR1 is MDHEN, CDR2 SYDVKM, per germline.

V and J are TRBV19 and TRBJ2-7; 9 bases line up with TRBD1. The germline CDR1 and CDR2 sequences are LNHDA and SQIVND (reference sequence). Unmatched junction bases numbered 7, after V lost 5 bases and J lost 2 bases. CDR3 length equals 15 residues. In nucleotides, the CDR3 is TGTGCCAGTAGTGTTCCGGGACAGGGCACCTACGAGCAGTACTTC. This codes for CASSVPGQGTYEQYF.

The V and J genes are TRBV28 and TRBJ2-1; 11 bases agree with TRBD2. The V segment lost 8 bases and the J segment 1 base; nucleotides outside the gene matches: 7. The germline V gene encodes CDR1 MDHEN and CDR2 SYDVKM. The CDR3 contains 16 residues. The CDR3 coding sequence is TGTGCCAGCGAGTCGACTAGCGGGACGTCCTACAATGAGCAGTTCTTC. Its translation: CASESTSGTSYNEQFF. Variable domain in full (rest from reference TRBV28 and TRBJ2-1): DVKVTQSSRYLVKRTGEKVFLECVQDMDHENMFWYRQDPGLGLRLIYFSYDVKMKEKGDIPEGYSVSREKKERFSLILESASTNQTSMYLCASESTSGTSYNEQFFGPGTRLTVL.

The gene calls are TRBV3-1 (or the pseudogene TRBV3-2) and TRBJ2-7; 7 bases align to TRBD2. V shed 4 bases, J shed 2 bases, and the junction held 5 bases outside the gene matches. Germline CDR1 reads LGHDT; CDR2 reads YNNKEL (reference sequence). The CDR3 sequence is 14 residues long. Here the CDR3 DNA reads TGTGCCAGCAGCCGGAGCGGGACCCCCTACGAGCAGTACTTC. Protein: CASSRSGTPYEQYF.

This chain joins TRBV7-9 and TRBJ2-2; TRBD1 is a possible D gene (6 bases). The CDR3 is 14 amino acids. V was pared by 4 bases and J by 7 bases, with 13 bases between. Germline V gene data show CDR1 as SEHNR and CDR2 as FQNEAQ (reference sequence). CDR3 residues: CASSSTGFGGELFF. CDR3 DNA sequence: TGTGCCAGCAGCTCTACAGGGTTCGGCGGGGAGCTGTTTTTT.

A single count supports this clone. V and J are TRBV4-1 and TRBJ2-7; 9 bases fit TRBD1. This CDR3 region has 16 residues. V trimming: 0 bases; J trimming: 0 bases; junction bases outside the gene matches: 3. Germline CDR1 MGHRA, CDR2 YSYEKL. Here the CDR3 reads CASSQEGQGLSYEQYF. Here the CDR3 DNA reads TGCGCCAGCAGCCAAGAAGGACAGGGGCTCTCCTACGAGCAGTACTTC.

V is TRBV2 and J is TRBJ2-2; TRBD1 agrees at 8 bases. The V gene end was trimmed by 4 bases and the J gene end by 5 bases; junction bases not matched to a gene: 6. The CDR3 contains 15 residues. The germline gives CDR1 SNHLY, CDR2 FYNNEI. This chain's CDR3 is CASSATGGPTGELFF. The CDR3 DNA is TGTGCCAGCAGTGCCACAGGGGGTCCAACCGGGGAGCTGTTTTTT. The whole variable domain, filled in from reference TRBV2 and TRBJ2-2, reads EPEVTQTPSHQVTQMGQEVILRCVPISNHLYFYWYRQILGQKVEFLVSFYNNEISEKSEIFDDQFSVERPDGSNFTLKIRSTKLEDSAMYFCASSATGGPTGELFFGEGSRLTVL.

The gene calls are TRBV4-2 and TRBJ1-1, with TRBD1 matching over 7 bases. The CDR3 has 14 residues. From germline, CDR1 is LGHNA and CDR2 YNFKEQ. V lost 4 bases to trimming and J lost 1 base; unmatched junction nucleotides: 3. The CDR3 protein is CASSRDRANTEAFF. DNA for the CDR3: TGTGCCAGCAGCCGAGACAGGGCGAACACTGAAGCTTTCTTT.

The rearrangement joins TRBV7-8 to TRBJ2-2; 7 bases are shared with TRBD2. The CDR3 runs 14 residues. The germline CDR1 and CDR2 sequences are SGHVS and FQNEAQ. Trimming at V came to 5 bases and at J to 6 bases, leaving 6 bases not matched to a gene. CDR3 region: CASSPLGRAGELFF. CDR3 DNA: TGTGCCAGCAGCCCCTTAGGGAGGGCCGGGGAGCTGTTTTTT.

The gene calls are TRBV5-5 and TRBJ2-2; the match to TRBD1 covers 10 bases. There are 16 residues in the CDR3. Germline CDR1 and CDR2: SGHKS and YYEKEE (reference sequence). Losses at the gene ends were 1 base for V and 6 bases for J; bases not matched to a gene: 6. This CDR3 is CASSLQRQGAAGELFF. CDR3 sequence (DNA): TGTGCCAGCAGCTTGCAAAGACAGGGGGCCGCCGGGGAGCTGTTTTTT.

V usage is TRBV4-1 and J usage is TRBJ2-2; 9 bases fit TRBD1. CDR1 is MGHRA and CDR2 is YSYEKL in the germline V gene. The J segment lost 2 bases and the V segment lost 4 bases, leaving 2 bases of the junction unmatched. This CDR3 is 15 amino acids long. CDR3: CASSRTGANTGELFF. CDR3 bases: TGCGCCAGCAGCCGGACAGGGGCAAACACCGGGGAGCTGTTTTTT.

The chain carries TRBV6-6 and TRBJ1-2; D is undetermined. The CDR3 has 15 amino acids. The V end lost 2 bases, the J end lost 2 bases, and 12 bases lay between the germline ends. The germline V gene encodes CDR1 MNHNY and CDR2 SVGAGI (reference sequence). CDR3 sequence: CASSYGQPLNYGYTF. CDR3 nucleotides: TGTGCCAGCAGTTACGGGCAGCCACTCAACTATGGCTACACCTTC.

The CDR3 protein is CASSQGLAVTDTQYF. In nucleotides, the CDR3 is TGTGCCAGCAGCCAGGGACTAGCGGTCACAGATACGCAGTATTTT. The rearrangement uses TRBV6-4 and TRBJ2-3; 11 bases agree with TRBD2. Germline CDR1 MRHNA, CDR2 SNTAGT. This CDR3 contains 15 residues. V lost 6 bases and J lost 2; bases outside the gene matches: 4.

This clone has only one observation. The CDR3, as DNA: TGCAGCGTAATGGGAGCCTCTGAAGCTTTCTTT. Translating it yields CSVMGASEAFF. The chain links TRBV29-1 to TRBJ1-1, with D unresolved. This CDR3 has 11 amino acids. Germline V gene data show CDR1 as SQVTM and CDR2 as ANQGSEA. V lost 6 bases and J lost 6, with 11 bases in between.

The chain combines TRBV19 with TRBJ2-7; 16 bases fit TRBD2. The CDR3 is 19 amino acids. The V gene's germline CDR1 is LNHDA and CDR2 SQIVND (reference sequence). The V and J ends lost 5 bases and 2 bases, in that order; junction bases with no gene match: 12. The CDR3 region is CASSPAPGLAGGLAYEQYF. The CDR3 DNA reads TGTGCCAGTAGTCCGGCCCCGGGACTAGCGGGGGGGCTAGCCTACGAGCAGTACTTC.

This chain connects TRBV6-6 to TRBJ2-7; D perhaps matches TRBD1 (5 bases). The ends were cut back, 6 bases at V and 6 bases at J, with 12 bases in the middle. Germline assignment: CDR1 MNHNY and CDR2 SVGAGI (reference sequence). This CDR3 has 12 amino acids. CDR3 DNA: TGTGCCAGCAGCCCTCTAGGGGCCGAGCAGTACTTC. It translates to CASSPLGAEQYF.

The chain carries TRBV5-6 and TRBJ1-4; D is perhaps TRBD1 (5 bases). In germline, CDR1 is SGHDT, CDR2 YYEEEE. V lost 1 base to trimming and J lost 1 base, with 5 bases between them. The length of the CDR3 is 14 residues. DNA for the CDR3: TGTGCCAGCAGCTTGAGGGGAACTAATGAAAAACTGTTTTTT. Translating gives CASSLRGTNEKLFF.

The chain joins TRBV18 to TRBJ1-3; TRBD1 might be the D (6 bases). Trimming shortened V by 3 bases and J by 0 bases, and 12 bases separated the two germline ends. The CDR3 totals 16 residues. CDR1 is KGHSH and CDR2 is LQKENI in the germline V gene. The CDR3 nucleotides are TGTGCCAGCTCACCGGAAAGGGGGAGCTCTGGAAACACCATATATTTT. It is translated as CASSPERGSSGNTIYF.

The rearrangement links TRBV15 to TRBJ2-1, with a tentative D call TRBD1 (5 bases). This CDR3 contains 14 residues. Trimming shortened V by 1 base and J by 5 bases, and 9 bases separated the two germline ends. The germline V gene has CDR1 LNHNV and CDR2 YYDKDF (reference sequence). The CDR3: CATSRAARDNEQFF. In DNA, the CDR3 is TGTGCCACCAGCAGAGCAGCCAGGGACAATGAGCAGTTCTTC.

The chain recombines TRBV2 with TRBJ2-4; D perhaps matches TRBD2 (6 bases). V lost 2 bases and J 0 bases, leaving 11 bases between the germline ends. The CDR3 loop spans 16 amino acids. CDR1 and CDR2 (germline): SNHLY, FYNNEI. This CDR3 is CASSESRGLAKNIQYF. CDR3 nucleotides: TGTGCCAGCAGTGAATCCCGGGGGTTAGCCAAAAACATTCAGTACTTC.

The V call is TRBV19, the J call TRBJ1-5, with D possibly matching TRBD1 (5 bases). V was trimmed by 7 bases and J by 2 bases, leaving 9 bases between them. Germline V gene data show CDR1 as LNHDA and CDR2 as SQIVND (reference sequence). The CDR3 is made up of 13 amino acids. DNA for the CDR3: TGTGCCAGTAAAGCGGGGGGCAATCAGCCCCAGCATTTT. Its protein is CASKAGGNQPQHF.